A single sample gave rise to the 23 T cell receptor beta chains below, sequenced in a study of post-analysis software for immune sequencing data. Study-wide results and limits: In patients, roughly 5 TRBV segments were more frequent than in controls, with TRBV5-6, TRBV5-1 and TRBV20-1 among them.

The antigens for these receptors are not known. Included in the TCR beta cDNA libraries were unique molecular identifiers. TCRdb passed the PCR reads through MiXCR, listing each CDR3 protein once. The repertoire consists of 820,000 or so distinct CDR3 sequences, with roughly 50% occurring once and the leading ten covering around 4.5%. The material sequenced was blood. The receptors were sampled from a girl aged 10-17 years with multiple sclerosis.

This chain links TRBV15 with TRBJ2-1; unclear D gene. Trimming removed 1 base at V and 9 bases at J, with 4 bases between. The germline V gene has CDR1 LNHNV and CDR2 YYDKDF (reference sequence). This CDR3 has 11 residues. As DNA, the CDR3 is TGTGCCACCAGCAGAGTGAGTGAGCAGTTCTTC. This encodes CATSRVSEQFF. Looking up the rest from reference TRBV15 and TRBJ2-1 gives the full variable domain: DAMVIQNPRYQVTQFGKPVTLSCSQTLNHNVMYWYQQKSSQAPKLLFHYYDKDFNNEADTPDNFQSRRPNTSFCFLDIRSPGLGDTAMYLCATSRVSEQFFGPGTRLTVL.

This clonotype appeared a few times. The rearrangement links TRBV2 to TRBJ2-3; D gene ambiguous. The germline CDR1 and CDR2 sequences are SNHLY and FYNNEI. V shed 2 bases and J shed 5 bases, with 11 bases lying between them. The CDR3 runs 14 residues. The CDR3 reads CASSEYGSLDTQYF. The CDR3 DNA reads as TGTGCCAGCAGTGAATACGGGTCCTTAGATACGCAGTATTTT.

The table lists this clonotype with many counts. The chain has TRBV5-1 and TRBJ2-1, with D unclear. Germline values: CDR1 SGHRS, CDR2 YFSETQ. The CDR3 is made up of 13 amino acids. V lost 0 bases and J 6 bases, leaving 7 bases between the germline ends. In DNA, the CDR3 is TGCGCCAGCAGCTTGGGGGGTGCCAATGAGCAGTTCTTC. It translates to CASSLGGANEQFF.

The gene calls are TRBV2 and TRBJ2-1; 8 nucleotides align to TRBD2. The length of the CDR3 is 17 residues. Germline V gene data show CDR1 as SNHLY and CDR2 as FYNNEI. V shed 2 bases, J shed 3 bases, and the junction held 9 bases outside the gene matches. Here the CDR3 DNA reads TGTGCCAGCAGTGAATTCAACGGGGGGGCCCGCTACAATGAGCAGTTCTTC. This gives the protein CASSEFNGGARYNEQFF.

This chain joins TRBV9 and TRBJ1-1; D not certain. The germline CDR1 and CDR2 sequences are SGDLS and YYNGEE. The V end lost 0 bases, the J end lost 1 base, and 7 bases lay between the germline ends. CDR3 size: 14 residues. The CDR3 here is CASSVAAANTEAFF. The CDR3 DNA sequence: TGTGCCAGCAGCGTAGCAGCAGCGAACACTGAAGCTTTCTTT.

The J gene is TRBJ1-1, the V gene TRBV9; a weak D match, TRBD1 (5 bases). Germline assignment: CDR1 SGDLS and CDR2 YYNGEE. This CDR3 contains 16 residues. Trimming shortened V by 4 bases and J by 0 bases, and 16 bases separated the two germline ends. The CDR3 sequence is CASSSWPQVMNTEAFF. In DNA, the CDR3 is TGTGCCAGCAGCAGCTGGCCACAGGTCATGAACACTGAAGCTTTCTTT.

There are a few counts of this clonotype. This chain connects TRBV6-2 or TRBV6-3 to TRBJ2-4; D is ambiguous. The CDR3 is 15 residues long. Trimming stripped 2 bases from V and 4 bases from J, with 12 bases between. CDR1 MNHEY and CDR2 SVGEGT come from the germline V gene. As DNA, the CDR3 is TGTGCCAGCAGTTACGCAGAGGCGCTTAAAAACATTCAGTACTTC. Encoded protein: CASSYAEALKNIQYF.

V and J are TRBV6-5 and TRBJ2-5; D unresolved. Trimming took off 8 bases at V and 11 bases at J, with 18 bases between the two ends. The CDR3 is 12 amino acids. CDR1 and CDR2 from the germline V gene are MNHEY and SVGAGI. In nucleotides, the CDR3 is TGTGCCAGCTGCACTACGGGCTCCCCGCAGTACTTC. Amino acid sequence: CASCTTGSPQYF.

This clonotype has just a few counts. V gene TRBV29-1 combines with J gene TRBJ2-3, with a tentative D call TRBD2 (6 bases). Trimming cost V 2 bases and J 3 bases, with 18 bases left between them. CDR3 length equals 16 residues. CDR1 is SQVTM, CDR2 ANQGSEA, per germline. CDR3: CSVEILEGEGTDTQYF. DNA for the CDR3: TGCAGCGTTGAAATTCTGGAGGGAGAGGGGACAGATACGCAGTATTTT.

The chain recombines TRBV29-1 with TRBJ1-4; D is uncertain. CDR1 is SQVTM and CDR2 is ANQGSEA in the germline V gene. The CDR3 is 14 amino acids. V lost 4 bases to trimming and J lost 2 bases, with 11 bases between them. The CDR3 DNA follows: TGCAGCGTTGGAGCCGGGGTCACTAATGAAAAACTGTTTTTT. Translating it yields CSVGAGVTNEKLFF.

The chain couples TRBV9 to TRBJ1-1; 7 bases fit TRBD1. Germline V gives CDR1 SGDLS, CDR2 YYNGEE. The J segment lost 6 bases and the V segment lost 3 bases, leaving 17 bases of the junction unmatched. CDR3 length: 17 residues. CDR3 DNA sequence: TGTGCCAGCAGCGCCCCCTCCCAGGGGGAGAGGAGCTCTGAAGCTTTCTTT. This translates into CASSAPSQGERSSEAFF.

This chain links TRBV29-1 with TRBJ2-5; the D call may be TRBD1 or TRBD2 (6 bases each). Gene TRBJ2-7 matches the end of the DNA better, so the J call may be wrong. The CDR3 spans 14 residues. Germline loops: CDR1 SQVTM, CDR2 ANQGSEA. This chain's CDR3 is CSVGSLVGGHEQYF. The CDR3 DNA sequence: TGCAGCGTTGGGTCCCTGGTGGGGGGCCACGAGCAGTACTTC.

This clonotype occurred a few times. The rearrangement uses TRBV7-2 and TRBJ1-2; no clear D. The V gene's germline CDR1 is SGHTA and CDR2 FQGNSA. V lost 5 bases to trimming and J lost 4 bases, with 17 bases between them. The CDR3 consists of 15 residues. CDR3 protein: CASSPQHLPGYGYTF. The CDR3, as DNA: TGTGCCAGCAGCCCGCAACATCTACCTGGCTATGGCTACACCTTC.

This sequence joins TRBV6-1 and TRBJ2-7; D not resolved. V lost 8 bases to trimming and J lost 2 bases, with 13 bases between them. Germline CDR1 and CDR2: MNHNS and SASEGT. The CDR3 spans 13 residues. The CDR3 DNA reads TGTGCCAGCGGCCGTGATATTACCTACGAGCAGTACTTC. Residues: CASGRDITYEQYF.

The chain recombines TRBV28 with TRBJ2-3, with 16 positions matching TRBD2. The J segment lost 0 bases and the V segment lost 3 bases, leaving 6 bases of the junction unmatched. The germline CDR1 and CDR2 sequences are MDHEN and SYDVKM. This CDR3 comprises 19 residues. CDR3 sequence: CASSFGTSGRAYSTDTQYF. DNA of the CDR3: TGTGCCAGCAGTTTCGGGACTAGCGGGAGGGCCTATAGCACAGATACGCAGTATTTT.

The V gene is TRBV4-2, the J gene TRBJ2-1; 7 nucleotides agree with TRBD2. CDR1 LGHNA and CDR2 YNFKEQ come from the germline V gene. The CDR3 runs 17 residues. V dropped 1 base and J dropped 2; count of bases not matched to a gene: 8. The chain's CDR3 is CASSQGLGGSAYNEQFF. CDR3 nucleotides: TGTGCCAGCAGCCAAGGCCTTGGCGGGAGCGCCTACAATGAGCAGTTCTTC.

This chain uses TRBV7-2 with TRBJ2-1; D remains unclear. Germline V gene sequence: CDR1 SGHTA, CDR2 FQGNSA. With 0 bases removed from V and 2 bases from J, the gap between germline ends came to 5 bases. This CDR3 contains 14 residues. The CDR3 protein is CASSLAGPYNEQFF. CDR3 in DNA: TGTGCCAGCAGCTTAGCCGGGCCCTACAATGAGCAGTTCTTC.

The chain uses TRBV12-3 or TRBV12-4 and TRBJ2-2, with TRBD1 matching over 12 bases. The CDR3 is 16 amino acids. V gave up 6 bases and J gave up 7 bases; unmatched junction bases: 9. This CDR3 is CASSEWRDRGHGELFF. For the CDR3, the DNA is TGTGCCAGCAGCGAGTGGAGGGACAGGGGGCACGGGGAGCTGTTTTTT.

For this clonotype: Its ends do not fully match the called genes, so a read error is possible. This chain joins TRBV7-7 and TRBJ2-7, with D possibly being TRBD2 (6 bases). The V gene's germline CDR1 is SSHAT and CDR2 FNYEAQ (reference sequence). The CDR3 runs 12 residues. The CDR3 is CASSPGGSEQYF. The CDR3, as DNA: TGTGCTAGCAGCCCTGGGGGGAGCGAGCAGTACTTC.

J is TRBJ2-5 and V is TRBV5-1, with TRBD2 matching over 8 bases. Per the germline V gene, CDR1 is SGHRS and CDR2 is YFSETQ. The CDR3 spans 16 residues. V lost 0 bases to trimming and J lost 4 bases; unmatched junction nucleotides: 8. The CDR3 protein is CASSLDGTSGRETQYF. Written as DNA, the CDR3 is TGCGCCAGCAGCTTGGACGGAACTAGCGGACGAGAGACCCAGTACTTC.

This clonotype was counted only a few times. The V and J genes are TRBV12-3 or TRBV12-4 and TRBJ1-2, with D tentatively TRBD1 (6 bases). The CDR3 is 14 amino acids. The V and J ends lost 3 bases and 2 bases respectively, with 10 bases between them. This CDR3 is CASSFGTPNYGYTF. The CDR3 DNA sequence: TGTGCCAGCAGTTTCGGGACACCAAACTATGGCTACACCTTC.

This clonotype was found once. The rearrangement links TRBV5-1 to TRBJ2-3, with TRBD2 matching 13 bases. The CDR3 totals 19 residues. V shed 3 bases, J shed 0 bases, and the junction held 10 bases outside the gene matches. Germline assignment: CDR1 SGHRS and CDR2 YFSETQ. The CDR3 nucleotides read TGCGCCAGCAGCTCGGGACTAGCGGGACGCACCCCTAGCACAGATACGCAGTATTTT. Translation gives CASSSGLAGRTPSTDTQYF.

The chain joins TRBV6-5 to TRBJ2-1; maybe TRBD1 (6 bases). The CDR3 contains 14 residues. V lost 2 bases and J 6 bases, leaving 11 bases between the germline ends. Germline V gene data show CDR1 as MNHEY and CDR2 as SVGAGI. In DNA form, the CDR3 reads TGTGCCAGCAGTTACGGACGGGACATCAATGAGCAGTTCTTC. Translated, it gives CASSYGRDINEQFF.